This T cell receptor beta chain appears in the sequencing data of a study of beta chain features in type 1 diabetes (dated by TCRdb to about 2018). General notes on the study: Mean age, gender distribution, total cell number and subset yield were not different between patients and healthy donors. A total of roughly 98,000,000 sorted cells were examined across all samples, and a strong correlation was observed between cell number per subset and RNA yield. In the study, recently diagnosed type 1 diabetes patients and matched healthy donors were compared on the TCRB repertoires of their sorted circulating CD4+ T cell subsets. Regulatory and stem cell-like memory subsets were obtained from only 8 patients and roughly eight healthy donors, while naive and central memory subsets were obtained from all 28 donors.

Paper-wide results and their limitations: Only small numbers of individuals were included in the HLA sub-analyses, which left unresolved whether HLA type had any influence on TCRB rearrangement. A moderate but significant shortening of TCRB CDR3 length was observed in type 1 diabetes patients in all four CD4+ subsets. Fewer insertions and more nucleotide deletions at VDJ recombination sites were observed in patients with type 1 diabetes, implying thymic rearrangement abnormalities. Naive, central memory and regulatory TCRB repertoires appeared more similar among patients than among healthy donors. Because cDNA rather than genomic DNA was sequenced, highly expressing activated cells could have been over-represented, although no difference in activation and CD3 levels was found between groups. PCR may preferentially amplify shorter templates, but because patient and control samples were amplified and corrected together, any resulting skew would affect both groups equally.

A single peripheral blood draw of about 120 mL on average was collected from each donor into heparinised tubes. Using a panel that included CD45RO, CCR7, CD25, CD127, CD95 and CD27, naive, central memory, regulatory and stem cell-like memory CD4+ T cells were sorted on a BD FACSAria II. Purity was above 98% for every sorted population. PBMCs were isolated right away by Lymphoprep density gradient centrifugation and were stained directly, without culture. Samples were stained and sorted in pairs, with one healthy donor and one patient per experiment, so that batch effects were minimized. In the germline V gene, CDR1 corresponds to WSHSY and CDR2 to SAAADI. V was cut back by 5 bases and J by 0 bases, leaving a gap of 10 bases between them. From the cysteine up to the phenylalanine, the CDR3 has a length of 14 residues. Only the CDR3 region is kept as DNA, spanning 42 bases read in frame from base 1.

To note about this clone: The clone's antigen remains unknown. No qualities accompany the bases; no much larger clone lies one base away.

All of the isolated RNA was reverse transcribed with the High Capacity cDNA Reverse Transcription Kit, so expressed TCRB transcripts were sequenced. Naive, central memory and regulatory T cell samples underwent deep immunoSEQ sequencing, averaging about 3.3 million total reads per sample. Sorted cells were lysed in RLT buffer and RNA was extracted with DNase-treated RNeasy Micro or Mini kits, depending on cell number. To prevent cross-contamination, every cell subset was processed on its own, while patient and healthy donor samples were processed together. Using the immunoSEQ multiplex PCR, TCRB sequences were amplified from cDNA into 87-bp fragments spanning the CDR3 region. Sequencing of the amplicons was performed on the Illumina HiSeq platform. Per the original workflow: PCR bias was corrected computationally using synthetic template baselines, and reads within Hamming distance 2 were collapsed, with unmergeable singletons discarded. Reads were aligned against IMGT so that V, D and J genes, CDR3 length and insertions or deletions at six rearrangement sites could be assigned. Within each subset, clonotype counts were normalized to the number of sorted cells before true diversity and Gini coefficients were calculated with the tcR R package. The overlap coefficient, calculated on TCRB nucleotide sequences, was used to measure repertoire sharing. TCRdb mirrors the immuneACCESS table, restricted to in-frame sequences. Some clones are absent from its copies; in checked studies, under half trace to an unresolved V gene, and the reason for the others is unknown. V and J calls and clone size are those listed in that table; D and trimming were worked out from the DNA. In all, the sample holds around 97,000 clones, and about 26% of those were seen once. 0.53% of the sample goes to the ten largest clones.

The sample comprised central memory CD4+ T cells from blood. Here the chain combines TRBV10-2 and TRBJ1-1; TRBD1 is perhaps the D gene, given 6 matching bases. The TCR sequence derives from a woman aged 18-30 years with type 1 diabetes. CDR3 reads: CASSWGLLNTEAFF. The base sequence is TGCGCCAGCAGTTGGGGGCTACTGAACACTGAAGCTTTCTTT.